The 25 T cell receptor beta chains listed next were all sequenced from one sample in a study of blood T cell repertoires in COVID-19. The data were produced by immunoSEQ multiplex PCR, yet TCRdb's version contains in-frame clones alone and is incomplete. The data show approximately 280,000 clones, 86% seen once. Sequenced input: PBMCs or T cells enriched from blood (not recorded which). These receptors came from a woman aged 18-29 years who had recovered from COVID-19.

This rearrangement joins TRBV4-1 to TRBJ2-3; perhaps TRBD2 as D (6 bases). Germline V gene sequence: CDR1 MGHRA, CDR2 YSYEKL. Trimming shortened V by 7 bases and J by 5 bases, and 19 bases separated the two germline ends. This CDR3 spans 15 amino acids. CDR3 nucleotide sequence: TGCGCCAGCACCATCCTGGGCGGGGCAGGAGATACGCAGTATTTT. Protein product: CASTILGGAGDTQYF.

The chain employs TRBV7-2 and TRBJ2-7, with 13 bases fitting TRBD2. The germline V gene encodes CDR1 SGHTA and CDR2 FQGNSA. CDR3 length: 15 amino acids. The J segment lost 5 bases and the V segment lost 5 bases, leaving 6 bases of the junction unmatched. Written as DNA, the CDR3 is TGTGCCAGCAGCCCTGGACTAGCGGGAGTCCACGAGCAGTACTTC. This gives the protein CASSPGLAGVHEQYF.

V is TRBV18 and J is TRBJ2-7; 14 bases match TRBD2. This CDR3 is built from 17 residues. Trimming took 3 bases from V and 5 from J; bases not matched to a gene: 9. Germline CDR1 and CDR2: KGHSH and LQKENI. The CDR3 reads CASSPRLAGGLINEQYF. Written as DNA, the CDR3 is TGTGCCAGCTCACCTCGACTAGCGGGAGGGCTTATAAACGAGCAGTACTTC.

This clone came up once. CDR3 protein: CASRGQGYEQYF. CDR3 nucleotide sequence: TGTGCCAGTCGTGGACAGGGCTACGAGCAGTACTTC. The V gene is TRBV19, the J gene TRBJ2-7; 8 nucleotides align to TRBD1. This CDR3 region has 12 residues. V trimming: 8 bases; J trimming: 3 bases; junction bases outside the gene matches: 3. Germline assignment: CDR1 LNHDA and CDR2 SQIVND (reference sequence).

The CDR3 bases are TGTGCCAGCAGTTTACTGACTAGCGGGACTCGGGAGCAGTACTTC. This encodes CASSLLTSGTREQYF. The chain recombines TRBV28 with TRBJ2-7; 11 bases fit TRBD2. Germline assignment: CDR1 MDHEN and CDR2 SYDVKM. Trimming at V came to 2 bases and at J to 7 bases, leaving 7 bases not matched to a gene. The CDR3 contains 15 residues.

V and J are TRBV5-1 and TRBJ2-5, with TRBD2 as a possible D gene (6 bases). The germline V gene encodes CDR1 SGHRS and CDR2 YFSETQ. V lost 0 bases and J 2 bases, leaving 11 bases between the germline ends. This CDR3 has 15 residues. The CDR3 DNA reads as TGCGCCAGCAGCTTGGGGGCGGACTATCAAGAGACCCAGTACTTC. Its protein is CASSLGADYQETQYF.

The chain has TRBV11-2 and TRBJ2-3, with TRBD2 matching 8 bases. Germline trimming cut 5 bases from V and 1 base from J; bases unmatched to any gene: 5. Germline V CDR1 and CDR2: SGHAT, FQNNGV. There are 15 residues in the CDR3. The CDR3 is CASSPLAGRTDTQYF. Written as DNA, the CDR3 is TGTGCCAGCAGCCCCTTAGCGGGACGCACAGATACGCAGTATTTT.

J is TRBJ2-3 and V is TRBV15; no definite D call. Germline loops: CDR1 LNHNV, CDR2 YYDKDF (reference sequence). Trimming took off 1 base at V and 4 bases at J, with 9 bases between the two ends. CDR3 size: 14 residues. The CDR3 protein is CATSRAVAADTQYF. The DNA of the CDR3 is TGTGCCACCAGCAGAGCCGTAGCAGCAGATACGCAGTATTTT.

In the case of this clone: One junction end disagrees with the germline gene, perhaps due to a read error. The chain has TRBV7-3 and TRBJ2-2, with 7 bases that match TRBD2. CDR1 is SGHTA and CDR2 is FQGTGA in the germline V gene. This CDR3 comprises 16 residues. CDR3 bases: TGTGCCAGCAACTTAGGCCCCCGGGGGGACACCGGGGAGCTGTTTTTT. Residues: CASNLGPRGDTGELFF.

In its sample, this clone was seen once. The J gene is TRBJ1-5, the V gene TRBV28, with D tentatively TRBD1 (5 bases). The CDR3 is 14 amino acids. The V gene lost 2 bases and the J gene lost 4 bases, with 9 bases spanning the gap. Germline values: CDR1 MDHEN, CDR2 SYDVKM. This CDR3 is CASSLQGLNQPQHF. CDR3 DNA: TGTGCCAGCAGTTTACAGGGCCTAAATCAGCCCCAGCATTTT.

This clone was observed a single time. Other DNA variants within this sample encode the same CDR3. This rearrangement joins TRBV4-3 to TRBJ2-7; 7 positions agree with TRBD1. The germline CDR1 and CDR2 sequences are LGHNA and YSLEER. V shed 0 bases, J shed 2 bases, and the junction held 4 bases outside the gene matches. This CDR3 is 15 amino acids long. The CDR3 DNA reads TGCGCCAGCAGCCAAGAAAGACAGGGAGCCTACGAGCAGTACTTC. This gives the protein CASSQERQGAYEQYF.

In this sample, this clone turned up a few times. The chain couples TRBV27 to TRBJ1-5; D is perhaps TRBD1 (5 bases). Looked up from germline, CDR1 is MNHEY and CDR2 is SMNVEV (reference sequence). The CDR3 sequence is 15 residues long. The V end was cut by 5 bases, the J end by 5 bases, with 16 bases between. This CDR3 reads CASSPTWQGHQPQHF. The CDR3 DNA reads TGTGCCAGCAGTCCGACGTGGCAGGGTCATCAGCCCCAGCATTTT.

This clone was recorded once. The chain uses TRBV28 and TRBJ1-3, with 11 bases identical to TRBD1. CDR1 and CDR2 from the germline V gene are MDHEN and SYDVKM. The CDR3 loop spans 17 amino acids. The J segment lost 5 bases and the V segment lost 7 bases, leaving 13 bases of the junction unmatched. CDR3 DNA: TGTGCCAGCACAGAGTCCCTTGGGACAGGGGGGAGAAACACCATATATTTT. Its protein product is CASTESLGTGGRNTIYF. Full variable domain (rest looked up from reference TRBV28 and TRBJ1-3): DVKVTQSSRYLVKRTGEKVFLECVQDMDHENMFWYRQDPGLGLRLIYFSYDVKMKEKGDIPEGYSVSREKKERFSLILESASTNQTSMYLCASTESLGTGGRNTIYFGEGSWLTVV.

This chain joins TRBV28 and TRBJ1-5; D gene ambiguous. Deletions cut 6 bases from V and 0 bases from J, with 9 bases between. CDR3 length: 14 residues. The germline V gene has CDR1 MDHEN and CDR2 SYDVKM. Here the CDR3 DNA reads TGTGCCAGCAGCTCCACACGTAGCAATCAGCCCCAGCATTTT. Its translation: CASSSTRSNQPQHF.

The chain carries TRBV7-2 and TRBJ1-5; D is unclear. This CDR3 contains 16 residues. The V and J ends lost 2 bases and 0 bases respectively, with 11 bases between them. Looked up from germline, CDR1 is SGHTA and CDR2 is FQGNSA. CDR3 residues: CASSLNSPYSNQPQHF. For the CDR3, the DNA is TGTGCCAGCAGCTTAAACAGCCCGTATAGCAATCAGCCCCAGCATTTT.

The chain couples TRBV3-1 (or the pseudogene TRBV3-2) to TRBJ1-2; tentatively, D is TRBD1 (6 bases). Germline lookup yields CDR1 LGHDT and CDR2 YNNKEL (reference sequence). V was pared by 5 bases and J by 4 bases, with 23 bases between. The CDR3 consists of 17 residues. As DNA, the CDR3 is TGTGCCAGCAGCTCCCAATACCCGGACAGAGGAACCTATGGCTACACCTTC. It codes for CASSSQYPDRGTYGYTF.

The chain uses TRBV5-6 and TRBJ2-5, with D possibly TRBD1 on 5 matching bases. With 4 bases removed from V and 0 bases from J, the gap between germline ends came to 19 bases. CDR1 is SGHDT, CDR2 YYEEEE, per germline. The CDR3 spans 17 residues. The CDR3 nucleotides are TGTGCCAGCAGCGCCGGGTGGGGCCAAGATCACCAAGAGACCCAGTACTTC. Translation gives CASSAGWGQDHQETQYF.

V gene TRBV28 combines with J gene TRBJ2-7, with a weak D call TRBD2 (6 bases). Trimming pared 7 bases from V and 2 bases from J, leaving 9 bases between. CDR3 length: 12 amino acids. The V gene's germline CDR1 is MDHEN and CDR2 SYDVKM. The CDR3 is CASTRETYEQYF. The CDR3 DNA sequence: TGTGCCAGCACCCGGGAGACCTACGAGCAGTACTTC.

The genes are TRBV2 and TRBJ2-1, with D possibly being TRBD1 (5 bases). V shed 7 bases and J shed 0 bases, with 22 bases lying between them. Germline V CDR1 and CDR2: SNHLY, FYNNEI. The CDR3 sequence is 18 residues long. For the CDR3, the DNA is TGTGCCAGCAAGGGGCTTTGGAATTTGCGGAACTCCTACAATGAGCAGTTCTTC. As protein: CASKGLWNLRNSYNEQFF.

In regard to this clone: A junction end diverges from the germline sequence, so it may reflect a read error. The chain recombines TRBV9 with TRBJ2-2; D gene uncertain. This CDR3 is built from 15 residues. Germline values: CDR1 SGDLS, CDR2 YYNGEE. DNA of the CDR3: TGTGCCAGCAGCGAGAACAACCAGAACGCCGGGGAGCTGTTTTTT. Its protein product is CASSENNQNAGELFF.

The chain couples TRBV28 to TRBJ1-2, with 7 bases matching TRBD1. The CDR3 contains 15 residues. Germline lookup yields CDR1 MDHEN and CDR2 SYDVKM. With 2 bases clipped from V and 4 bases from J, the junction kept 7 bases outside the gene matches. The CDR3 region is CASSLQQGMGYGYTF. CDR3 bases: TGTGCCAGCAGTTTACAACAGGGGATGGGCTATGGCTACACCTTC.

The rearrangement joins TRBV7-3 to TRBJ2-2, with D perhaps matching TRBD1 (5 bases). The CDR3 runs 13 residues. Trimming took 5 bases from V and 3 from J, leaving 7 bases between them. Germline-derived CDR1 and CDR2 are SGHTA and FQGTGA. The CDR3 nucleotides read TGTGCCAGCAGCCCGACAGACACCGGGGAGCTGTTTTTT. Its protein product is CASSPTDTGELFF. The full variable domain, its missing parts supplied by reference TRBV7-3 and TRBJ2-2, is GAGVSQTPSNKVTEKGKYVELRCDPISGHTALYWYRQSLGQGPEFLIYFQGTGAADDSGLPNDRFFAVRPEGSVSTLKIQRTERGDSAVYLCASSPTDTGELFFGEGSRLTVL.

The chain links TRBV25-1 to TRBJ2-1, with D possibly being TRBD1 (5 bases). V lost 1 base to trimming and J lost 9 bases, with 19 bases between them. The CDR3 consists of 16 residues. CDR1 and CDR2 from the germline V gene are MGHDK and SYGVNS. CDR3 coding DNA: TGTGCCAGCAGTGAATCCCGCTCTAGGGGCCGCGGTGAGCAGTTCTTC. Its translation: CASSESRSRGRGEQFF.

The rearrangement uses TRBV5-1 and TRBJ2-5, with TRBD2 matching 7 bases. Germline CDR1 reads SGHRS; CDR2 reads YFSETQ. After removal of 7 bases from V and 2 bases from J, the junction contained 11 bases not matched to a gene. The CDR3 extends over 15 amino acids. The CDR3 region has the DNA TGCGCCAGCGACCCCGTGGGAGCGGGACAAGAGACCCAGTACTTC. Protein sequence: CASDPVGAGQETQYF.

The chain joins TRBV28 to TRBJ1-5, with 8 bases fitting TRBD1. The ends lost 5 bases at V and 0 bases at J; junction bases unmatched: 12. The CDR3 has 18 residues. Germline V gene data show CDR1 as MDHEN and CDR2 as SYDVKM. The CDR3 sequence: CASSRSMDRVYSNQPQHF. CDR3 nucleotides: TGTGCCAGCAGTCGCTCCATGGACAGGGTCTATAGCAATCAGCCCCAGCATTTT.